Listed below are T cell receptor beta chains from one sample, sequenced in a study of CD8+ T cells in alopecia areata. Sequenced by immunoSEQ multiplex PCR; TCRdb stores in-frame clones only, minus some. The sample shows some 130,000 clones, about 60% of them seen only once. The source material was CD4+ T cells sorted from blood, sampled at week 0. These TCRs come from a human donor with alopecia areata. Each CDR3 is given with its conserved first and last residue.

cdr3_aa v_call
CAIRQGDGYTF TRBV10-3
CASSDRDRGNYGYTF TRBV7-9
CASSVGQGGEQYF TRBV9
CASSGGETQYF TRBV2
CATSPGVYGYTF TRBV15
CASFSMGRGYTF TRBV6-5
CASSQGPGGGANYGYTF TRBV4-1
CAWSLTGGGYTF TRBV30
CASTESAGSQYF TRBV2
CASSMGQGGQPQHF TRBV7-9
CSGGGSNTGELFF TRBV29-1
CASSTLTAPGYQFF TRBV11-2
CASSFNMGGNQPQHF TRBV7-2
CASSIPGQGLETQYF TRBV7-9
CASSQERGRNEQFF TRBV4-3
CASSSSHVEFRYF TRBV7-2
CASSVAPTRGEQYF TRBV9
CASADSAGKMNTEAFF TRBV19
CAWRGTGGEAFF TRBV30
CASSHLHTQYF TRBV27
CASSPGSRRNDYTF TRBV19
CAISESARQDSPLHF TRBV10-3
CAWSRLHTDTQYF TRBV30
CASRMVGTDTQYF TRBV2
CASSQTGQGRSPLHF TRBV14
CASSQAGELFF TRBV6-6
CASGGQGWTGELFF TRBV19
CASSPQYNEQFF TRBV7-2
CASSAGQGARDTQYF TRBV5-8